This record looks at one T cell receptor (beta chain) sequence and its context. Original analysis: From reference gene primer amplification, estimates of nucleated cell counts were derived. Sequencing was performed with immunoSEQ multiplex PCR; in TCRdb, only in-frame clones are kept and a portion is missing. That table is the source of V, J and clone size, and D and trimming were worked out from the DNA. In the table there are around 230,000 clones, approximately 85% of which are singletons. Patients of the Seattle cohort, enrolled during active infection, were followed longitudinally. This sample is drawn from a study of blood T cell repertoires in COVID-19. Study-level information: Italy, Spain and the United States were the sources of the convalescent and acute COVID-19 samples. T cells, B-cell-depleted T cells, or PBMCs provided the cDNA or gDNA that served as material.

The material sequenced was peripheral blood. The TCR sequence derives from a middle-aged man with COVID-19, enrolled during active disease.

In DNA form, the CDR3 reads TGTGCCAGCAGTCCCGACCTAGCAGGCTCCTACGAGCAGTACTTC. Its protein product is CASSPDLAGSYEQYF. V gene TRBV6-5 combines with J gene TRBJ2-7; possibly TRBD2 for D (5 bases). In germline, CDR1 is MNHEY, CDR2 SVGAGI. There are 15 residues in the CDR3. Trimming removed 5 bases from V and 0 bases from J, with 14 bases in between.